The source of this T cell receptor (beta chain) is a study of blood T cells in healthy people across ages. A note on this clonotype: The antigen remains undetermined.

Study-level points and caveats: Underestimates were what the diversity estimates from one million T cells were considered to be. Per million T cells, the diversity of TCR beta decreased roughly linearly as age advanced.

Through a sample-barcoded 5' primer and a J-beta primer mix, a second PCR was run for roughly 7 to 11 cycles. Every cDNA molecule carried a tag from a template-switch adaptor bearing 12 random nucleotides. A single record per CDR3 protein comes from TCRdb applying MiXCR to the 5' RACE reads. The repertoire holds over 1,300,000 distinct CDR3 sequences, with roughly 59% as singletons. There were healthy Caucasian individuals from Russia, aged roughly 6 to 90, serving as donors. The CDR3 contains 13 residues. Trimming took off 3 bases at V and 3 bases at J, with 11 bases between the two ends. The germline CDR1 and CDR2 sequences are SQVTM and ANQGSEA.

The sequencing sample was made of blood. This TCR was sampled from a man aged 18 to 29 in good health. The chain uses TRBV29-1 and TRBJ2-5; D call uncertain. DNA for the CDR3: TGCAGCGTTGACACCAGGACGGAAGAGACCCAGTACTTC. This translates into CSVDTRTEETQYF.